The T cell receptor (beta chain) under discussion was sequenced for a study of Graves' ophthalmopathy and Graves' hyperthyroidism. Study-level results: Ophthalmopathy cases were distinguished from stable hyperthyroidism by a 13-signature model, reaching about 90% sensitivity and about 80% specificity. The majority of expanded thyroid clonotypes above 0.001 frequency also occurred in blood.

For this clonotype: Its specificity is not known.

Amplification targeted the TCR beta CDR3 regions, with RNA transcripts as the source material. HTBI primers were used in a first-round RT-PCR, which preceded a second-round multiplex PCR. Each CDR3 protein is one row after TCRdb ran MiXCR on the multiplex PCR reads. Here the sample spans approximately 700,000 distinct CDR3 sequences, roughly two fifths being singletons. The TCR sequence derives from an adult man with Graves' ophthalmopathy. Input material: peripheral blood.

The CDR3 loop reads CARSDRDNQPQHF. CDR3 coding DNA: TGTGCCAGATCGGACAGGGACAATCAGCCCCAGCATTTT. This chain uses TRBV2 with TRBJ1-5, with 8 bases identical to TRBD1. The CDR3 has 13 residues. Germline V gene lookup returns CDR1 SNHLY and CDR2 FYNNEI. The ends lost 9 bases at V and 3 bases at J; junction bases unmatched: 4.